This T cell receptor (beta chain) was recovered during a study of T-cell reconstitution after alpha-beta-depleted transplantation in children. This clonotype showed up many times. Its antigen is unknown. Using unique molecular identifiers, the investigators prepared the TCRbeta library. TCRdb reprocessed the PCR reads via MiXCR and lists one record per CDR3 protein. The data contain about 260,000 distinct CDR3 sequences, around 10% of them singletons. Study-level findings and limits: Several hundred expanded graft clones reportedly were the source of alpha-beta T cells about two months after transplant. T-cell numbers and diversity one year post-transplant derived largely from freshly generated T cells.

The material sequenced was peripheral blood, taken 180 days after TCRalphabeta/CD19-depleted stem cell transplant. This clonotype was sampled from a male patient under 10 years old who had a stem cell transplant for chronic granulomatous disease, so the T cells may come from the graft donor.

Here the CDR3 DNA reads TGTGCCAGCAGCTTAGAGCTAGCGGGAGTGAATACGCAGTATTTT. It translates to CASSLELAGVNTQYF. The V call is TRBV7-8, the J call TRBJ2-3; 10 bases align to TRBD2. Germline CDR1 reads SGHVS; CDR2 reads FQNEAQ. This CDR3 is 15 amino acids long. V dropped 1 base and J dropped 7; count of bases not matched to a gene: 5. Supplemented by reference TRBV7-8 and TRBJ2-3, the full variable domain reads GAGVSQSPRYKVAKRGQDVALRCDPISGHVSLFWYQQALGQGPEFLTYFQNEAQLDKSGLPSDRFFAERPEGSVSTLKIQRTQQEDSAVYLCASSLELAGVNTQYFGPGTRLTVL.